A single sample is the source of the 12 T cell receptor beta chains below, sequenced in a study of naive and memory T cell subsets. General study points: Naive repertoires, especially CD8, held a few larger clonotypes, possibly memory cells re-expressing CD45RA.

Their antigens are not known. An equimolar mix of two oligonucleotides served as the beta constant-region primer for TRBC1 and TRBC2. Four rounds of PCR amplified the ligated cDNA using nested alpha and beta constant-region primers plus SP2. TCRdb independently ran MiXCR on the UMI-ligation and nested PCR reads; one entry per CDR3 protein. The data hold about 90,000 distinct CDR3 sequences, with over 9% observed a single time. The sample comprised naive CD4+ T cells from blood. The receptors originated from a human donor in good health.

V and J are TRBV27 and TRBJ2-5; D might be TRBD2 (6 bases). This CDR3 contains 14 residues. Trimming removed 6 bases from V and 5 bases from J, with 16 bases in between. CDR1 is MNHEY and CDR2 is SMNVEV in the germline V gene (reference sequence). Here the CDR3 reads CASRPRGYRETQYF. In DNA, the CDR3 is TGTGCCAGCAGACCGCGGGGATATCGGGAGACCCAGTACTTC.

The chain links TRBV3-1 to TRBJ2-7; unclear D gene. The CDR3 loop spans 12 amino acids. The germline CDR1 and CDR2 sequences are LGHDT and YNNKEL (reference sequence). Trimming stripped 2 bases from V and 6 bases from J, with 8 bases between. The CDR3 bases are TGTGCCAGCAGCCAAAGTGTCGGCGAGCAGTACTTC. It yields the protein CASSQSVGEQYF.

This clonotype was recorded a few times. This chain links TRBV5-1 with TRBJ2-5, with D perhaps TRBD1 (6 bases). The CDR3 runs 14 residues. V lost 4 bases to trimming and J lost 4 bases, with 14 bases between them. Germline loops: CDR1 SGHRS, CDR2 YFSETQ. The CDR3 region is CASSLQDRRETQYF. The CDR3 DNA reads TGCGCCAGCAGCCTACAGGACAGAAGAGAGACCCAGTACTTC.

This clonotype was detected a few times. The chain has TRBV6-2 or TRBV6-3 and TRBJ1-1, with unresolved D. Trimming took 1 base from V and 2 from J, leaving 5 bases between them. CDR3 length equals 13 residues. CDR1 and CDR2 from the germline V gene are MNHEY and SVGEGT. The CDR3 is CASSYLINTEAFF. DNA of the CDR3: TGTGCCAGCAGTTACTTGATCAACACTGAAGCTTTCTTT.

This clonotype was observed a few times. The V and J genes are TRBV13 and TRBJ1-4; D possibly corresponds to TRBD1 (5 bases). The germline V gene has CDR1 PRHDT and CDR2 FYEKMQ (reference sequence). The CDR3 length is 14 residues. The V and J ends lost 3 bases and 5 bases respectively, with 10 bases between them. The CDR3 bases are TGTGCCAGCAGCTTCAGACAGACAAATGAAAAACTGTTTTTT. Translating gives CASSFRQTNEKLFF.

The V call is TRBV19, the J call TRBJ2-7; the D is unclear. From germline, CDR1 is LNHDA and CDR2 SQIVND (reference sequence). Trimming cost V 10 bases and J 0 bases, with 13 bases left between them. The CDR3 spans 13 residues. CDR3 nucleotide sequence: TGTGCCACGTCGCCTGGGGACTCCTACGAGCAGTACTTC. This gives the protein CATSPGDSYEQYF.

In its sample, this clonotype was seen a few times. The chain joins TRBV12-3 or TRBV12-4 to TRBJ1-6, with D possibly matching TRBD1 (6 bases). Trimming shortened V by 1 base and J by 10 bases, and 8 bases separated the two germline ends. The CDR3 is 13 residues long. In nucleotides, the CDR3 is TGTGCCAGCAGTTTAGGGGGGGGCTCACCCCTCCACTTT. Translated, it gives CASSLGGGSPLHF.

This clonotype was detected only a few times. This chain joins TRBV4-3 and TRBJ1-5; D remains unclear. Germline CDR1 LGHNA, CDR2 YSLEER. The germline V and J ends were trimmed by 0 bases and 5 bases, with 5 bases remaining between them. This CDR3 is built from 13 residues. The CDR3 sequence is CASSQDSDQPQHF. DNA of the CDR3: TGCGCCAGCAGCCAAGACTCGGATCAGCCCCAGCATTTT.

Here the CDR3 reads CASMRQGFTEAFF. CDR3 coding DNA: TGTGCCAGCATGCGACAGGGGTTCACTGAAGCTTTCTTT. The chain couples TRBV28 to TRBJ1-1; 8 bases map to TRBD1. The V and J ends lost 7 bases and 4 bases, in that order; junction bases with no gene match: 5. The CDR3 sequence is 13 residues long. Germline lookup yields CDR1 MDHEN and CDR2 SYDVKM.

V is TRBV5-1 and J is TRBJ2-3; D unclear. The length of the CDR3 is 14 residues. The germline V gene has CDR1 SGHRS and CDR2 YFSETQ. V was cut by 0 bases and J by 2 bases, with 7 bases left in between. The CDR3 nucleotides read TGCGCCAGCAGCTTGGCAACGTACACAGATACGCAGTATTTT. Protein sequence: CASSLATYTDTQYF.

This clonotype was picked up many times. The chain combines TRBV11-3 with TRBJ2-3, with 8 bases identical to TRBD2. J was trimmed by 3 bases and V by 5 bases; bases with no gene match: 7. The germline V gene encodes CDR1 SGHNT and CDR2 YENEEA. The CDR3 is 15 amino acids. Written as DNA, the CDR3 is TGTGCCAGCAGCGTAACCGGGGGGGCTACAGATACGCAGTATTTT. Encoded protein: CASSVTGGATDTQYF.

This clonotype was counted at least ten times. The chain recombines TRBV29-1 with TRBJ1-1; D remains unclear. The length of the CDR3 is 14 residues. From germline, CDR1 is SQVTM and CDR2 ANQGSEA. Trimming stripped 4 bases from V and 2 bases from J, with 14 bases between. CDR3 residues: CSVGIPPLNTEAFF. CDR3 DNA sequence: TGCAGCGTTGGAATACCTCCGTTAAACACTGAAGCTTTCTTT.